The subject of this entry is one T cell receptor beta chain. Germline CDR1 MNHEY, CDR2 SMNVEV (reference sequence). Trimming stripped 4 bases from V and 2 bases from J, with 11 bases between. The CDR3 is 14 amino acids. Libraries were prepared by immunoSEQ multiplex PCR; TCRdb keeps only in-frame clonotypes and omits some of them. The sample includes roughly 14,000 clones, approximately 30% of them seen just once. The data stem from a study of graft-versus-host responses after intestinal transplantation. Study overall: Transplants given to recipients were multivisceral, liver-intestinal, or isolated intestinal. Anti-thymocyte globulin induction, then tacrolimus and steroids for around three years, went to all recipients.

There were 200,000 CFSE-labeled responder cells plated together with 200,000 irradiated, violet-dye-labeled stimulator cells. Sorting of proliferating CFSE-low CD3+CD4+ and CD3+CD8+ responders took place after the reaction. The sequence was obtained from a human patient who received an intestinal transplant. The chain is built from TRBV27 and TRBJ1-2; no reliable D call. The sample in question was alloreactive CD8+ T cells from a mixed lymphocyte reaction culture, obtained before intestinal transplant. The subset here: CFSE-low proliferating T cells sorted from roughly 6-day pre-transplant mixed lymphocyte reaction (GvH or HvG direction). The CDR3 loop is CASSSHGSNYGYTF. As DNA, the CDR3 is TGTGCCAGCAGTTCCCACGGGTCGAACTATGGCTACACCTTC.